Below, 12 T cell receptor beta chains from the same sample are listed, as sequenced in a study of OX40 agonist ivuxolimab in advanced cancers. Clones were sequenced by immunoSEQ multiplex PCR, and TCRdb holds only the in-frame ones, with some missing. The data contain around 30,000 clones, approximately 86% of them singletons. Sequenced here: CD4+ or CD8+ T cells sorted from blood, sampled in a trial of the OX40 agonist ivuxolimab. These receptors came from an adult with an advanced solid tumor such as melanoma, head and neck, liver or kidney cancer.

This sequence joins TRBV9 and TRBJ1-4, with 7 bases identical to TRBD1. V shed 3 bases and J 6 bases; nucleotides not matched to a gene: 5. This CDR3 has 14 residues. Germline-derived CDR1 and CDR2 are SGDLS and YYNGEE. The chain's CDR3 is CASSGQGSDEKLFF. Written as DNA, the CDR3 is TGTGCCAGCAGCGGACAGGGCTCGGATGAAAAACTGTTTTTT.

The gene calls are TRBV2 and TRBJ1-2; the match to TRBD1 covers 7 bases. CDR3 size: 12 residues. Germline CDR1 reads SNHLY; CDR2 reads FYNNEI. Trimming at V came to 4 bases and at J to 7 bases, leaving 3 bases not matched to a gene. Here the CDR3 reads CASSGTGVGYTF. DNA of the CDR3: TGTGCCAGCAGTGGAACAGGGGTTGGCTACACCTTC. The whole variable domain, remainder taken from reference TRBV2 and TRBJ1-2, is EPEVTQTPSHQVTQMGQEVILRCVPISNHLYFYWYRQILGQKVEFLVSFYNNEISEKSEIFDDQFSVERPDGSNFTLKIRSTKLEDSAMYFCASSGTGVGYTFGSGTRLTVV.

This chain joins TRBV19 and TRBJ2-7; D may match TRBD1 or TRBD2 (5 bases each). Germline V gene sequence: CDR1 LNHDA, CDR2 SQIVND (reference sequence). CDR3 length equals 14 residues. The germline V and J ends were trimmed by 4 bases and 2 bases, with 12 bases remaining between them. Here the CDR3 DNA reads TGTGCCAGTAGTAAGGGACCACTCGCCTACGAGCAGTACTTC. The encoded protein is CASSKGPLAYEQYF.

The V call is TRBV7-9, the J call TRBJ2-3; D gene ambiguous. CDR1 is SEHNR, CDR2 FQNEAQ, per germline (reference sequence). The CDR3 spans 14 residues. The V end was cut by 3 bases, the J end by 2 bases, with 9 bases between. The CDR3 here is CASSFFRNTDTQYF. The DNA for the CDR3 is TGTGCCAGCAGCTTTTTTAGGAACACAGATACGCAGTATTTT. Looking up the rest from reference TRBV7-9 and TRBJ2-3 gives the full variable domain: DTGVSQNPRHKITKRGQNVTFRCDPISEHNRLYWYRQTLGQGPEFLTYFQNEAQLEKSRLLSDRFSAERPKGSFSTLEIQRTEQGDSAMYLCASSFFRNTDTQYFGPGTRLTVL.

The chain recombines TRBV21-1 with TRBJ2-7. TRBV21-1 is labeled a pseudogene. The CDR3 extends over 14 amino acids. The DNA for the CDR3 is TGTGCCAGCAGCATATGGACGGATACCTACGAGCAGTACTTC. Protein sequence: CASSIWTDTYEQYF.

This clone showed up just once. This chain uses TRBV5-1 with TRBJ1-1, with 8 bases identical to TRBD1. Germline V gene data show CDR1 as SGHRS and CDR2 as YFSETQ. Unmatched junction bases numbered 9, after V lost 0 bases and J lost 11 bases. The CDR3 spans 14 residues. Here the CDR3 DNA reads TGCGCCAGCAGCTTGGCCGGGCAGGGGGCAGATGCTTTCTTT. Its protein is CASSLAGQGADAFF.

The rearrangement joins TRBV13 to TRBJ1-2; D gene unclear. V lost 5 bases and J 6 bases, leaving 13 bases between the germline ends. This CDR3 is built from 13 residues. Germline V gene lookup returns CDR1 PRHDT and CDR2 FYEKMQ (reference sequence). The CDR3 sequence: CASSEVNSDGYTF. Here the CDR3 DNA reads TGTGCCAGCAGCGAAGTTAACTCTGATGGCTACACCTTC.

Points on this clone: This specimen includes other DNA sequences encoding the same CDR3. The V gene is TRBV5-1, the J gene TRBJ2-7; D may be TRBD1 or TRBD2 (6 bases each). This CDR3 region has 18 residues. V dropped 4 bases and J dropped 0 bases, with 23 bases sitting between them. Germline assignment: CDR1 SGHRS and CDR2 YFSETQ. The CDR3 spells CASSLNRVLFGSSYEQYF. CDR3 sequence (DNA): TGCGCCAGCAGCCTGAACAGGGTCCTCTTCGGGAGCTCCTACGAGCAGTACTTC.

This sequence joins TRBV28 and TRBJ2-7; unclear D gene. This CDR3 comprises 12 residues. Trimming took 5 bases from V and 3 from J, leaving 8 bases between them. Germline V gene sequence: CDR1 MDHEN, CDR2 SYDVKM. The CDR3: CASSPGNYEQYF. In DNA form, the CDR3 reads TGTGCCAGCAGTCCAGGCAACTACGAGCAGTACTTC. The full variable domain, its missing parts supplied by reference TRBV28 and TRBJ2-7, is DVKVTQSSRYLVKRTGEKVFLECVQDMDHENMFWYRQDPGLGLRLIYFSYDVKMKEKGDIPEGYSVSREKKERFSLILESASTNQTSMYLCASSPGNYEQYFGPGTRLTVT.

The V gene is TRBV7-3, the J gene TRBJ2-1; weak D call: TRBD1 (6 bases). Deletions cut 2 bases from V and 4 bases from J, with 12 bases between. The CDR3 is 15 amino acids. Germline values: CDR1 SGHTA, CDR2 FQGTGA. DNA of the CDR3: TGTGCCAGCAGCTTAGTGGGGGCCGGGTACAATGAGCAGTTCTTC. Translation gives CASSLVGAGYNEQFF.

The rearrangement joins TRBV29-1 to TRBJ1-1; a possible D gene is TRBD1 (5 bases). The V and J ends lost 0 bases and 11 bases respectively, with 10 bases between them. This CDR3 comprises 11 residues. CDR1 is SQVTM, CDR2 ANQGSEA, per germline. CDR3 sequence: CSVEEPGLAFF. The CDR3 DNA sequence: TGCAGCGTTGAAGAGCCAGGGTTGGCTTTCTTT.

The rearrangement links TRBV28 to TRBJ2-1; the D gene is possibly TRBD2 (5 bases). The V end lost 7 bases, the J end lost 5 bases, and 15 bases lay between the germline ends. This CDR3 comprises 14 residues. The V gene's germline CDR1 is MDHEN and CDR2 SYDVKM. The CDR3 bases are TGTGCCAGCATCCAACCCCCGGGGAACAATGAGCAGTTCTTC. It translates to CASIQPPGNNEQFF.